These 22 T cell receptor beta chains originate from one sample sequenced in a study of cytomegalovirus exposure and HLA in healthy donors. The PCR was carried out with 60 Vbeta primers and 13 Jbeta primers. The repertoire was sequenced with immunoSEQ multiplex PCR; TCRdb's copy has only in-frame clones and lacks some. The sample holds 120,000 or so clones; around 85% are singletons and the top ten take around 1.9%. The specimen sequenced was PBMCs. The receptors here all came from a man aged 40-50 years in good health and CMV-seronegative.

This clone was seen only a few times. The chain couples TRBV6-1 to TRBJ2-1; 7 positions match TRBD1. Germline V lookup: CDR1 MNHNS, CDR2 SASEGT. CDR3 length equals 14 residues. The junction had 8 bases not matched to a gene; V was cut back by 4 bases and J by 8 bases. CDR3 bases: TGTGCCAGCAGTGCCGTGACAGGGAAGGATGAGCAGTTCTTC. Amino acids: CASSAVTGKDEQFF.

V is TRBV6-5 and J is TRBJ2-1; 8 nucleotides align to TRBD1. The CDR3 sequence is 13 residues long. Germline loops: CDR1 MNHEY, CDR2 SVGAGI. Trimming at V came to 6 bases and at J to 10 bases, leaving 8 bases not matched to a gene. The CDR3 reads CASRRTGPSEQFF. CDR3 coding DNA: TGTGCCAGCAGACGGACAGGGCCGAGCGAGCAGTTCTTC.

This clone appeared a single time. The chain couples TRBV11-2 to TRBJ1-6; 7 positions match TRBD1. Germline V gene data show CDR1 as SGHAT and CDR2 as FQNNGV. The CDR3 loop spans 18 amino acids. V dropped 1 base and J dropped 2; count of bases not matched to a gene: 8. CDR3 residues: CASSLVGRGTAYNSPLHF. In DNA, the CDR3 is TGTGCCAGCAGCTTAGTGGGGCGTGGGACAGCCTATAATTCACCCCTCCACTTT.

The gene calls are TRBV9 and TRBJ2-3, with D possibly being TRBD2 (5 bases). The CDR3 consists of 14 residues. The germline V gene encodes CDR1 SGDLS and CDR2 YYNGEE. Trimming took 2 bases from V and 0 from J, leaving 7 bases between them. DNA for the CDR3: TGTGCCAGCAGCGTGGGAGCGAGCACAGATACGCAGTATTTT. This translates into CASSVGASTDTQYF.

The chain carries TRBV4-1 and TRBJ1-4; D is unresolved. Germline assignment: CDR1 MGHRA and CDR2 YSYEKL. V lost 3 bases to trimming and J lost 4 bases, with 9 bases between them. This CDR3 has 14 residues. In nucleotides, the CDR3 is TGCGCCAGCAGCCACCTATCTGTTAATGAAAAACTGTTTTTT. Translated, it gives CASSHLSVNEKLFF.

This clone was seen only a few times. The chain is built from TRBV5-4 and TRBJ2-3, with 11 positions matching TRBD2. The V and J ends lost 6 bases and 2 bases, in that order; junction bases with no gene match: 14. This CDR3 comprises 18 residues. Germline V CDR1 and CDR2: SGHNT, YYREEE (reference sequence). CDR3 residues: CASTSGTSGGLITDTQYF. CDR3 nucleotides: TGTGCCAGCACCTCCGGGACTAGCGGAGGTTTAATCACAGATACGCAGTATTTT.

V and J are TRBV5-1 and TRBJ1-4; the D gene is possibly TRBD1 (6 bases). The CDR3 has 16 residues. The germline V gene encodes CDR1 SGHRS and CDR2 YFSETQ. V dropped 4 bases and J dropped 0 bases, with 13 bases sitting between them. The CDR3, as DNA: TGCGCCAGCAGCACAGGGACTACTTCAACTAATGAAAAACTGTTTTTT. Encoded protein: CASSTGTTSTNEKLFF. Full variable domain (rest looked up from reference TRBV5-1 and TRBJ1-4): KAGVTQTPRYLIKTRGQQVTLSCSPISGHRSVSWYQQTPGQGLQFLFEYFSETQRNKGNFPGRFSGRQFSNSRSEMNVSTLELGDSALYLCASSTGTTSTNEKLFFGSGTQLSVL.

About this clone: The same CDR3 also results from other DNA sequences found in this sample. The rearrangement joins TRBV6-5 to TRBJ2-7, with 9 bases aligning to TRBD1. The CDR3 loop spans 13 amino acids. Per germline, CDR1 MNHEY and CDR2 SVGAGI. J lost 2 bases, V lost 6 bases, and 2 bases had no gene match. CDR3 loop: CASRQGAAYEQYF. CDR3 bases: TGTGCCAGCAGACAGGGGGCGGCCTACGAGCAGTACTTC.

The genes are TRBV4-2 and TRBJ2-5; 7 bases are a match to TRBD1. V dropped 0 bases and J dropped 4; count of bases not matched to a gene: 5. Germline assignment: CDR1 LGHNA and CDR2 YNFKEQ. CDR3 length equals 15 residues. The CDR3 coding sequence is TGTGCCAGCAGCCAAGATAGACAGGGTGCAGAGACCCAGTACTTC. Protein: CASSQDRQGAETQYF.

The gene calls are TRBV6-1 and TRBJ2-1; D is perhaps TRBD2 (5 bases). Germline loops: CDR1 MNHNS, CDR2 SASEGT. The CDR3 extends over 15 amino acids. V shed 2 bases and J shed 2 bases, with 10 bases lying between them. CDR3 bases: TGTGCCAGCAGTGAAATCCTAGCCCCCTACAATGAGCAGTTCTTC. Protein: CASSEILAPYNEQFF.

The V call is TRBV14, the J call TRBJ2-3; 14 positions match TRBD2. The CDR3 is 19 amino acids. The V gene's germline CDR1 is SGHDN and CDR2 FVKESK. V was pared by 2 bases and J by 5 bases, with 12 bases of the junction left unmatched. CDR3 bases: TGTGCCAGCAGCCAAAGAGGGACTAGCGGGGGTGTCCAGGGAGATACGCAGTATTTT. Translated, it gives CASSQRGTSGGVQGDTQYF.

The chain links TRBV5-1 to TRBJ2-7, with D perhaps matching TRBD1 (6 bases). Per germline, CDR1 SGHRS and CDR2 YFSETQ. V lost 4 bases and J 2 bases, leaving 10 bases between the germline ends. This CDR3 is built from 13 residues. In DNA, the CDR3 is TGCGCCAGCAGCGGGCGGACAGCCTACGAGCAGTACTTC. Its translation is CASSGRTAYEQYF.

The rearrangement links TRBV7-9 to TRBJ1-6; perhaps TRBD1 as D (5 bases). CDR1 and CDR2 (germline): SEHNR, FQNEAQ (reference sequence). This CDR3 has 14 residues. The V end lost 5 bases, the J end lost 5 bases, and 10 bases lay between the germline ends. CDR3 DNA: TGTGCCAGCAGCCCTCAGGGAAATAATTCACCCCTCCACTTT. Translation gives CASSPQGNNSPLHF.

This chain uses TRBV9 with TRBJ2-3, with TRBD2 matching over 12 bases. This CDR3 has 14 amino acids. Unmatched junction bases numbered 1, after V lost 4 bases and J lost 4 bases. The germline V gene encodes CDR1 SGDLS and CDR2 YYNGEE. CDR3 sequence reads: CASSTSGGSDTQYF. DNA of the CDR3: TGTGCCAGCAGCACTAGCGGGGGGTCAGATACGCAGTATTTT.

The V call is TRBV4-3, the J call TRBJ1-2, with 11 bases fitting TRBD1. The CDR3 contains 16 residues. Germline V CDR1 and CDR2: LGHNA, YSLEER. After removal of 3 bases from V and 4 bases from J, the junction contained 7 bases not matched to a gene. The CDR3 loop reads CASSHTGTGGIYGYTF. The CDR3 nucleotides read TGCGCCAGCAGCCACACCGGGACAGGGGGAATCTATGGCTACACCTTC.

The chain has TRBV28 and TRBJ2-2, with 11 positions matching TRBD1. This CDR3 has 16 residues. Losses at the gene ends were 5 bases for V and 1 base for J; bases not matched to a gene: 3. Germline lookup yields CDR1 MDHEN and CDR2 SYDVKM. The CDR3 DNA follows: TGTGCCAGCAGTGGACAGGGGGCCGGGAACACCGGGGAGCTGTTTTTT. It yields the protein CASSGQGAGNTGELFF.

This chain links TRBV7-2 with TRBJ2-7; D unclear. V lost 5 bases to trimming and J lost 6 bases, with 8 bases between them. The CDR3 length is 11 residues. Germline V gene sequence: CDR1 SGHTA, CDR2 FQGNSA. DNA of the CDR3: TGTGCCAGCAGCCCGAGGCTCGAGCAGTACTTC. Translating it yields CASSPRLEQYF.

This clone was picked up one time. V usage is TRBV25-1 and J usage is TRBJ2-7, with 8 bases matching TRBD1. V was clipped by 3 bases and J by 2 bases; unmatched bases: 6. There are 15 residues in the CDR3. Germline V gene data show CDR1 as MGHDK and CDR2 as SYGVNS. In DNA, the CDR3 is TGTGCCAGCAGTGAGGTTGGGACAGGTACCTACGAGCAGTACTTC. As protein: CASSEVGTGTYEQYF.

The genes are TRBV30 and TRBJ1-4, with 7 bases fitting TRBD1. Germline-derived CDR1 and CDR2 are GTSNPN and SVGIG (reference sequence). The CDR3 runs 14 residues. V lost 1 base and J lost 4; bases outside the gene matches: 3. The CDR3 here is CAWSDGTVNEKLFF. In DNA form, the CDR3 reads TGTGCCTGGAGTGATGGGACAGTTAATGAAAAACTGTTTTTT.

The chain couples TRBV4-3 to TRBJ2-6, with a possible D match to TRBD1 (6 bases). The CDR3 consists of 17 residues. Germline loops: CDR1 LGHNA, CDR2 YSLEER. V lost 0 bases and J 2 bases, leaving 11 bases between the germline ends. The CDR3: CASSQDLGGTGANVLTF. The CDR3 DNA follows: TGCGCCAGCAGCCAAGATCTAGGGGGAACTGGGGCCAACGTCCTGACTTTC.

The chain couples TRBV5-1 to TRBJ1-6; 9 nucleotides agree with TRBD1. In germline, CDR1 is SGHRS, CDR2 YFSETQ. V lost 0 bases, J lost 10 bases, and 5 bases stayed unmatched. The CDR3 is 15 amino acids. The DNA for the CDR3 is TGCGCCAGCAGCTTGGCCGGGACAGGGCGCTCACCCCTCCACTTT. Protein: CASSLAGTGRSPLHF.

This clone was counted between two and nine times. The chain is built from TRBV5-4 and TRBJ1-1; TRBD1 agrees at 7 bases. This CDR3 contains 13 residues. CDR1 and CDR2 (germline): SGHNT, YYREEE (reference sequence). J lost 5 bases, V lost 4 bases, and 5 bases had no gene match. CDR3 in DNA: TGTGCCAGCAGCCTACTGGACAGGACTGAAGCTTTCTTT. It encodes CASSLLDRTEAFF.